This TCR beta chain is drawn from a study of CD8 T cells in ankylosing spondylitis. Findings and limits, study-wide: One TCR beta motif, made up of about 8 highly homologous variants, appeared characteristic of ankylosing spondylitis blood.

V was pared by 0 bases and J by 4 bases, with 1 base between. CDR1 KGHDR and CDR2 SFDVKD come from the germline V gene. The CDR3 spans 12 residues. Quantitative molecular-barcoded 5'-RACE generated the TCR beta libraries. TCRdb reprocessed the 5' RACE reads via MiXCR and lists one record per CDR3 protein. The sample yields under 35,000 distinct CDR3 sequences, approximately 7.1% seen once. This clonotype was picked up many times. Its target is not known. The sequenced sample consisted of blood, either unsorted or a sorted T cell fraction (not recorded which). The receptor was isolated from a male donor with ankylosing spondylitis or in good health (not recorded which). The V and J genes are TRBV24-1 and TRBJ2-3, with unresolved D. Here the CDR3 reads CATSDLSDTQYF. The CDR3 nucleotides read TGTGCCACCAGTGATTTGTCAGATACGCAGTATTTT.